These 18 T cell receptor beta chains originate from one sample sequenced in a study of radiotherapy plus CTLA-4 blockade in lung cancer. Generated by immunoSEQ multiplex PCR, the TCRdb table keeps only in-frame clones and is missing some. The sample has around 82,000 clones; approximately 86% are singletons. Sequences were derived from peripheral blood, sampled from a patient treated with radiotherapy plus ipilimumab. These receptor sequences come from a human donor with non-small cell lung cancer that progressed on radiotherapy plus ipilimumab.

This chain joins TRBV19 and TRBJ1-3; possible D gene TRBD1, 6 bases. The CDR3 extends over 14 amino acids. The germline gives CDR1 LNHDA, CDR2 SQIVND (reference sequence). The ends were cut back, 9 bases at V and 3 bases at J, with 15 bases in the middle. The CDR3 here is CASGTGQVGNTIYF. CDR3 sequence (DNA): TGTGCCAGCGGAACAGGGCAGGTTGGAAACACCATATATTTT.

V and J are TRBV5-4 and TRBJ2-3; 9 nucleotides line up with TRBD2. Germline CDR1 is SGHNT and CDR2 is YYREEE (reference sequence). J lost 0 bases, V lost 2 bases, and 10 bases had no gene match. The CDR3 sequence is 18 residues long. The CDR3 sequence is CASSFWVAGDPSTDTQYF. CDR3 DNA: TGTGCCAGCAGCTTTTGGGTAGCGGGGGACCCTAGCACAGATACGCAGTATTTT.

This chain uses TRBV27 with TRBJ2-1, with D tentatively TRBD2 (6 bases). The germline CDR1 and CDR2 sequences are MNHEY and SMNVEV (reference sequence). The CDR3 is 16 residues long. The V gene lost 3 bases and the J gene lost 2 bases, with 14 bases spanning the gap. In nucleotides, the CDR3 is TGTGCCAGCAGTTTTTGGGGCGGGGCCCCCTACAATGAGCAGTTCTTC. This codes for CASSFWGGAPYNEQFF.

This clone came up a few times. The rearrangement uses TRBV9 and TRBJ2-2; D gene uncertain. Germline V CDR1 and CDR2: SGDLS, YYNGEE. The CDR3 totals 12 residues. The ends were cut back, 1 base at V and 7 bases at J, with 5 bases in the middle. CDR3 sequence (DNA): TGTGCCAGCAGCGTACTTCTCGGGGAGCTGTTTTTT. As protein: CASSVLLGELFF.

This chain connects TRBV7-6 to TRBJ1-2, with a weak D call TRBD1 (5 bases). This CDR3 spans 13 amino acids. Germline values: CDR1 SGHVS, CDR2 FNYEAQ. V lost 1 base and J 8 bases, leaving 11 bases between the germline ends. CDR3 protein: CASSLERGEGYTF. The DNA for the CDR3 is TGTGCCAGCAGCTTAGAGCGGGGGGAGGGCTACACCTTC.

This chain links TRBV19 with TRBJ2-1; 8 bases are shared with TRBD2. The CDR3 contains 15 residues. In germline, CDR1 is LNHDA, CDR2 SQIVND (reference sequence). The J segment lost 5 bases and the V segment lost 5 bases, leaving 8 bases of the junction unmatched. In nucleotides, the CDR3 is TGTGCCAGTAGTTCGAGCGGGAGTATGAACAATGAGCAGTTCTTC. It specifies CASSSSGSMNNEQFF.

This chain connects TRBV9 to TRBJ1-3, with TRBD1 as a possible D gene (5 bases). Between the trimmed V and J ends, which lost 5 bases and 2 bases, there was a span of 11 bases. Germline CDR1 reads SGDLS; CDR2 reads YYNGEE. This CDR3 comprises 14 residues. The CDR3 region has the DNA TGTGCCAGCAGTGCCGGGGGAACTGGAAACACCATATATTTT. Encoded protein: CASSAGGTGNTIYF.

J is TRBJ2-3 and V is TRBV12-5, with D tentatively TRBD2 (5 bases). Trimming removed 1 base at V and 0 bases at J, with 8 bases between. The CDR3 length is 15 residues. The V gene's germline CDR1 is LGHNT and CDR2 FRNRAP. The DNA for the CDR3 is TGTGCTAGTGGTTTGGGGCTAGCCAGCACAGATACGCAGTATTTT. Amino acids: CASGLGLASTDTQYF.

In its sample, this clone was seen once. The chain uses TRBV7-2 and TRBJ2-1, with D possibly being TRBD1 (6 bases). Per the germline V gene, CDR1 is SGHTA and CDR2 is FQGNSA. The CDR3 sequence is 16 residues long. V lost 0 bases and J 0 bases, leaving 9 bases between the germline ends. CDR3 sequence: CASSLAGQSSYNEQFF. The CDR3, as DNA: TGTGCCAGCAGCTTAGCCGGACAGAGCTCCTACAATGAGCAGTTCTTC.

The chain joins TRBV11-3 to TRBJ2-2, with TRBD1 matching over 8 bases. Germline lookup yields CDR1 SGHNT and CDR2 YENEEA. The CDR3 consists of 16 residues. V trimming: 1 base; J trimming: 2 bases; junction bases outside the gene matches: 3. The CDR3 DNA reads TGTGCCAGCAGCTTAGGTGGACAGGGAAACACCGGGGAGCTGTTTTTT. Translating gives CASSLGGQGNTGELFF.

J is TRBJ2-1 and V is TRBV28; 8 positions match TRBD1. This CDR3 has 12 amino acids. Losses at the gene ends were 4 bases for V and 13 bases for J; bases not matched to a gene: 6. From germline, CDR1 is MDHEN and CDR2 SYDVKM. The CDR3: CASSSDRGVQFF. As DNA, the CDR3 is TGTGCCAGCAGTTCCGACAGGGGAGTTCAGTTCTTC.

The chain carries TRBV10-3 and TRBJ1-3, with D possibly matching TRBD1 (6 bases). The CDR3 is 15 amino acids. Germline CDR1 reads ENHRY; CDR2 reads SYGVKD. The germline V and J ends were trimmed by 3 bases and 0 bases, with 9 bases remaining between them. The CDR3 region has the DNA TGTGCCATCAGTGAAGTAGGGGGCTCTGGAAACACCATATATTTT. Amino acids: CAISEVGGSGNTIYF.

V is TRBV6-6 and J is TRBJ1-5, with D unclear. The CDR3 runs to 16 residues. Trimming removed 1 base at V and 1 base at J, with 11 bases between. Germline-derived CDR1 and CDR2 are MNHNY and SVGAGI (reference sequence). The DNA for the CDR3 is TGTGCCAGCAGTTACTTTCGGAGGCCCAGCAATCAGCCCCAGCATTTT. This translates into CASSYFRRPSNQPQHF.

CDR3 loop: CASSSADRRSYEQYF. The CDR3 region has the DNA TGTGCCAGCAGCTCAGCGGACAGGCGATCCTACGAGCAGTACTTC. This chain links TRBV7-8 with TRBJ2-7, with 7 bases that match TRBD1. The germline V gene has CDR1 SGHVS and CDR2 FQNEAQ. The CDR3 is made up of 15 amino acids. The ends lost 4 bases at V and 1 base at J; junction bases unmatched: 7.

This chain joins TRBV7-6 and TRBJ1-3; no definite D call. V lost 2 bases and J lost 0, with 14 bases in between. Germline CDR1 reads SGHVS; CDR2 reads FNYEAQ. The length of the CDR3 is 17 residues. The CDR3 is CASSLTSGSASGNTIYF. The CDR3 DNA reads as TGTGCCAGCAGCTTAACGTCTGGCTCAGCCTCTGGAAACACCATATATTTT.

The chain recombines TRBV2 with TRBJ2-5, with D perhaps given as TRBD1 or TRBD2 (5 bases each). V shed 4 bases and J shed 7 bases, with 10 bases lying between them. Germline V CDR1 and CDR2: SNHLY, FYNNEI. The CDR3 is made up of 12 amino acids. The DNA for the CDR3 is TGTGCCAGCAGTGGGGGGAGCGTGACCCAGTACTTC. It codes for CASSGGSVTQYF. Full variable domain (outside the CDR3, taken from reference TRBV2 and TRBJ2-5): EPEVTQTPSHQVTQMGQEVILRCVPISNHLYFYWYRQILGQKVEFLVSFYNNEISEKSEIFDDQFSVERPDGSNFTLKIRSTKLEDSAMYFCASSGGSVTQYFGPGTRLLVL.

This clone was seen just once. The J gene is TRBJ1-2, the V gene TRBV28; the D gene is possibly TRBD1 (5 bases). The CDR3 loop spans 14 amino acids. V lost 5 bases to trimming and J lost 5 bases, with 15 bases between them. CDR1 and CDR2 from the germline V gene are MDHEN and SYDVKM. CDR3 region: CASSDTGEWYGYTF. DNA for the CDR3: TGTGCCAGCAGTGACACGGGGGAGTGGTATGGCTACACCTTC.

The rearrangement uses TRBV28 and TRBJ2-7; D may match TRBD1 or TRBD2 (5 bases each). Deletions cut 5 bases from V and 3 bases from J, with 8 bases between. Germline V gives CDR1 MDHEN, CDR2 SYDVKM. This CDR3 spans 12 amino acids. The CDR3 sequence: CASSERGYEQYF. The CDR3, as DNA: TGTGCCAGCAGTGAGAGGGGCTACGAGCAGTACTTC.